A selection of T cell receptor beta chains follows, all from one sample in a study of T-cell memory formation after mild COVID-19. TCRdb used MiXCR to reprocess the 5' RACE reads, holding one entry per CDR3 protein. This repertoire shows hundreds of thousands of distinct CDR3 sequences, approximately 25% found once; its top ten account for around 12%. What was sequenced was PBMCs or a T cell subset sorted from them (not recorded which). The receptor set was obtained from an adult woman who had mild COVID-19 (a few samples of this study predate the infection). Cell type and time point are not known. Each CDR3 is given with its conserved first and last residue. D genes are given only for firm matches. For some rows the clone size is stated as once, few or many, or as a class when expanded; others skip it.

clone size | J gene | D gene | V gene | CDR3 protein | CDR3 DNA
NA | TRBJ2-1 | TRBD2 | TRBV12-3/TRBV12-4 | CASSPLSGSKNEQFF | TGTGCCAGCAGCCCACTAAGCGGGAGTAAGAATGAGCAGTTCTTC
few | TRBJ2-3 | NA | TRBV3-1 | CASSLPAASTDTQYF | TGTGCCAGCAGCCTCCCGGCTGCTAGCACAGATACGCAGTATTTT
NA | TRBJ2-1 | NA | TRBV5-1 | CASSFRPNEQFF | TGCGCCAGCAGCTTCCGACCAAATGAGCAGTTCTTC
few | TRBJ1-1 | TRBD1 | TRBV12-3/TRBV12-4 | CASSFQGAASEAFF | TGTGCCAGCAGTTTCCAGGGGGCTGCTTCTGAAGCTTTCTTT
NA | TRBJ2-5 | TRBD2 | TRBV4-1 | CASSYSSSGQETQYF | TGCGCCAGCAGCTACAGCTCTAGCGGTCAAGAGACCCAGTACTTC
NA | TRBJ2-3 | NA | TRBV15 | CATNNWTDTQYF | TGTGCCACCAACAATTGGACAGATACGCAGTATTTT
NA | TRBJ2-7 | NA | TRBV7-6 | CASSLARDSFHF | TGTGCCAGCAGCTTAGCCCGGGACTCCTTTCACTTC
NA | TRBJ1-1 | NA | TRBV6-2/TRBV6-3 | CASLGGTNTEAFF | TGTGCCAGCCTTGGGGGCACAAACACTGAAGCTTTCTTT
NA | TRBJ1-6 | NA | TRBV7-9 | CASSLGRGLDSPLHF | TGTGCCAGCAGCTTAGGAAGGGGTCTGGATTCACCCCTCCACTTT
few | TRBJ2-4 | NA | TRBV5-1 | CASSGGGARTKNIQYF | TGCGCCAGCAGCGGAGGGGGGGCGAGGACCAAAAACATTCAGTACTTC
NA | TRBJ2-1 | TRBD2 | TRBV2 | CAISDGLAGGQFF | TGTGCCATCAGTGACGGACTAGCGGGGGGGCAGTTCTTC
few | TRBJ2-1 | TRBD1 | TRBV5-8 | CASGLRGPDEQFF | TGTGCCAGCGGCCTCAGGGGGCCTGATGAGCAGTTCTTC
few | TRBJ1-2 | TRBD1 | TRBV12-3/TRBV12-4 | CASRGQGILYGYTF | TGTGCCAGCAGGGGACAGGGCATACTCTATGGCTACACCTTC
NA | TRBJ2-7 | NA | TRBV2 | CASSEGGIYEQYF | TGTGCCAGCAGTGAAGGAGGGATCTACGAGCAGTACTTC
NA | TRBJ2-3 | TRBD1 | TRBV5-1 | CASSVFPGQGLTDTQYF | TGCGCCAGCAGCGTTTTTCCAGGACAGGGTCTCACAGATACGCAGTATTTT
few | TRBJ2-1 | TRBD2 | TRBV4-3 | CASSRRDQREFRNEQFF | TGCGCCAGCAGCCGCAGGGACCAGCGGGAGTTCCGGAATGAGCAGTTCTTC
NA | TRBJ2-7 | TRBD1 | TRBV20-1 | CSAPGQGHGEQYF | TGCAGTGCCCCGGGACAGGGGCACGGCGAGCAGTACTTC
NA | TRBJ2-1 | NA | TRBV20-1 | CSALPRLFSYNEQFF | TGCAGTGCTTTACCTCGACTATTCTCCTACAATGAGCAGTTCTTC
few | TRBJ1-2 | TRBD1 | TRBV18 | CASSPGTGPYGYTF | TGTGCCAGCTCACCAGGGACAGGCCCTTATGGCTACACCTTC
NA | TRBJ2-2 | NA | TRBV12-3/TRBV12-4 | CASIPPTGELFF | TGTGCCAGCATTCCACCCACCGGGGAGCTGTTTTTT
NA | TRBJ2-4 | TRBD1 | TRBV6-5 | CASSYKSPSEGAVIQYF | TGTGCCAGCAGTTACAAGTCTCCCTCCGAGGGGGCTGTCATTCAGTACTTC
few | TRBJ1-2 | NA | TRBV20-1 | CSASDRRLYGYTF | TGCAGTGCTAGCGACCGGAGACTGTATGGCTACACCTTC
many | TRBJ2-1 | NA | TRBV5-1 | CASSLGQYYNEQFF | TGCGCCAGCAGCTTGGGGCAGTACTACAATGAGCAGTTCTTC
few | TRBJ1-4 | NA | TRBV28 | CASSTSGQVGEKLFF | TGTGCCAGCAGTACAAGTGGTCAGGTGGGCGAAAAACTGTTTTTT
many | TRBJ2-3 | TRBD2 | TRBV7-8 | CASSLRLAGGSDTQYF | TGTGCCAGCAGCCTCAGACTAGCGGGGGGGTCAGATACGCAGTATTTT
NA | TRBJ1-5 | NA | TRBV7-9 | CASSRSGQPQHF | TGTGCCAGCAGCCGCAGCGGGCAGCCCCAGCATTTT
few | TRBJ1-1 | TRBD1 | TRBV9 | CASSPRQGAGNTEAFF | TGTGCCAGCAGCCCTCGACAGGGGGCAGGGAACACTGAAGCTTTCTTT
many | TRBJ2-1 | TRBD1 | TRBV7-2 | CASSMDRYSYNEQFF | TGTGCCAGCAGCATGGACAGGTACTCCTACAATGAGCAGTTCTTC
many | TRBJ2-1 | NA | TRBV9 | CASSLSPGSNEQFF | TGTGCCAGCAGCCTAAGCCCGGGGAGCAATGAGCAGTTCTTC
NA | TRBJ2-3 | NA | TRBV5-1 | CASSLSDFPSTDTQYF | TGCGCCAGCAGCTTGAGCGACTTCCCTAGCACAGATACGCAGTATTTT
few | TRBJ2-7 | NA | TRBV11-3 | CASSLEGWVGTYEQYF | TGTGCCAGCAGCTTAGAAGGATGGGTGGGCACCTACGAGCAGTACTTC
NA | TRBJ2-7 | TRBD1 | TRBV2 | CASRRTGGDYEQYF | TGTGCCAGCAGAAGGACAGGGGGGGACTACGAGCAGTACTTC
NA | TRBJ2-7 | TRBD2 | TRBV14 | CASSHGSGAYEQYF | TGTGCCAGCAGCCATGGAAGCGGGGCCTACGAGCAGTACTTC
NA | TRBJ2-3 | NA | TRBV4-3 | CASSPGPLGSTDTQYF | TGCGCCAGCAGCCCGGGACCCCTGGGGAGTACAGATACGCAGTATTTT
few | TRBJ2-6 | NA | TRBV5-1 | CASSLEGPGANVLTF | TGCGCCAGCAGCTTGGAAGGGCCTGGGGCCAACGTCCTGACTTTC